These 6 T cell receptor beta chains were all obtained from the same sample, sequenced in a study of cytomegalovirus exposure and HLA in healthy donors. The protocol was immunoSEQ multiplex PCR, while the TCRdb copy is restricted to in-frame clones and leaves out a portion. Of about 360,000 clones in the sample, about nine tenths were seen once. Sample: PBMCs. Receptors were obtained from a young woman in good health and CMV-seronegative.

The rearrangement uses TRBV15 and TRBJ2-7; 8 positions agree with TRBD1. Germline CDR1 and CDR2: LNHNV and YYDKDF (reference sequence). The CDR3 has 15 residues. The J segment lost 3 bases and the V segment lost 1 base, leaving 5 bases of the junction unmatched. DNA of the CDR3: TGTGCCACCAGCAGAGCCCCAGGGGGCGGCTACGAGCAGTACTTC. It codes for CATSRAPGGGYEQYF.

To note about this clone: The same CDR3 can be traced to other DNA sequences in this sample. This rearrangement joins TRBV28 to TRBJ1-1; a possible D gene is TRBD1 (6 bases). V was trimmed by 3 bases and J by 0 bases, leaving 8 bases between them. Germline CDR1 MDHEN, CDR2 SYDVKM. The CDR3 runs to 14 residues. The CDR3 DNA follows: TGTGCCAGCAGTTTTGGGGGCCTGAACACTGAAGCTTTCTTT. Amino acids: CASSFGGLNTEAFF.

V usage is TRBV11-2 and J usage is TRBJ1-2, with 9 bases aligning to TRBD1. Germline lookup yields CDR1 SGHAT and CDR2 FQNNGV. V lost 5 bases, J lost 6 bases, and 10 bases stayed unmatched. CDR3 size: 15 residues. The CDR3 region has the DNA TGTGCCAGCAGCCTAACCCCACAGGGGGCCGATGGCTACACCTTC. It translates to CASSLTPQGADGYTF.

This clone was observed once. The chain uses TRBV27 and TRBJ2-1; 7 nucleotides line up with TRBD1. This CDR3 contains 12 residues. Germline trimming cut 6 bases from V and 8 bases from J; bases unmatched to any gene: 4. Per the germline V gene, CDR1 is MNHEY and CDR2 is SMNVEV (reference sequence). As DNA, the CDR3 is TGTGCCAGCAGATCGCAGGGGGATGAGCAGTTCTTC. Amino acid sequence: CASRSQGDEQFF.

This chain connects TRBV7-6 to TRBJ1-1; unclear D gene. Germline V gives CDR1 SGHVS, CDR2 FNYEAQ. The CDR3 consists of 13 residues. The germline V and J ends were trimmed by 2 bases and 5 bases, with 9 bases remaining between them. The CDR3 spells CASSLWRETEAFF. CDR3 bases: TGTGCCAGCAGCTTATGGCGGGAGACTGAAGCTTTCTTT.

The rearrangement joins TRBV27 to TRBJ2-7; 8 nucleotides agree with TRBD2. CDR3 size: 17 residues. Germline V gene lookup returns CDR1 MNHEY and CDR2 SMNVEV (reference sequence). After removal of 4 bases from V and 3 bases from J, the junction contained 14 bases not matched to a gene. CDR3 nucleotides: TGTGCCAGCAGTTCCACCCGAGGCGCGGGAGGAGTCTACGAGCAGTACTTC. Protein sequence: CASSSTRGAGGVYEQYF.